These T cell receptor beta chains were read from a single sample in a study of OX40 agonist ivuxolimab in advanced cancers. Libraries were prepared by immunoSEQ multiplex PCR; TCRdb keeps only in-frame clonotypes and omits some of them. The data contain 45,000 to 60,000 clones, approximately 90% of them singletons. The specimen was CD4+ or CD8+ T cells sorted from blood, collected in a trial of the OX40 agonist ivuxolimab. The receptors derive from an adult with an advanced solid tumor such as melanoma, head and neck, liver or kidney cancer. The CDR3 runs from the conserved cysteine through the conserved F or W. The D gene is left open where the match is weak. Not all rows give a size; the values are once, few, many and, for expanded clones, a class.

abundance,j_gene,v_gene,d_gene,CDR3aa,CDR3nt
NA,TRBJ2-7,TRBV28,NA,CASSSGQGNEQYF,TGTGCCAGCAGTTCAGGGCAGGGAAACGAGCAGTACTTC
once,TRBJ2-3,TRBV7-2,NA,CASSVVGGRDGQYF,TGTGCCAGCAGCGTCGTCGGGGGGCGAGATGGGCAGTATTTT
NA,TRBJ1-2,TRBV19,NA,CASSISGVRGGYTF,TGTGCCAGTAGTATATCGGGGGTTCGGGGTGGCTACACCTTC
NA,TRBJ2-1,TRBV29-1,NA,CSSRLSDSYNEQFF,TGCAGCTCCCGCCTCAGCGATTCCTACAATGAGCAGTTCTTC
NA,TRBJ1-1,TRBV5-1,NA,CASSSGTRATEAFF,TGCGCCAGCAGCTCGGGTACCAGGGCAACTGAAGCTTTCTTT
NA,TRBJ2-5,TRBV7-9,TRBD1,CASSAQGIGGETQYF,TGTGCCAGCAGCGCACAGGGGATCGGAGGAGAGACCCAGTACTTC
NA,TRBJ2-3,TRBV5-4,TRBD2,CASSPGLAGDTQYF,TGTGCCAGCAGCCCAGGACTAGCTGGAGATACGCAGTATTTT
NA,TRBJ2-2,TRBV5-1,NA,CASSLDWTNTGELFF,TGCGCCAGCAGCTTGGATTGGACCAACACCGGGGAGCTGTTTTTT
NA,TRBJ1-2,TRBV21-1,NA,CASSKVGQGAGYGYTF,NA
NA,TRBJ2-7,TRBV6-5,NA,CASSYVGTPLREQYF,TGTGCCAGCAGTTACGTAGGGACACCTCTACGCGAGCAGTACTTC
NA,TRBJ1-1,TRBV6-6,NA,CASSSGTTRVSFF,TGTGCCAGCAGTTCCGGGACCACACGGGTCTCTTTCTTT
NA,TRBJ2-1,TRBV7-9,TRBD2,CASSLLRGRGLDNEQFF,TGTGCCAGCAGCTTATTAAGAGGGAGGGGTTTAGACAATGAGCAGTTCTTC
few,TRBJ2-1,TRBV27,TRBD2,CASSFGTSTYNNEQFF,TGTGCCAGCAGTTTTGGGACTAGCACGTACAACAATGAGCAGTTCTTC
NA,TRBJ2-2,TRBV4-3,TRBD2,CASRASGTGELFF,TGCGCCAGCAGGGCTAGCGGCACCGGGGAGCTGTTTTTT
NA,TRBJ2-7,TRBV11-2,TRBD2,CASSASSGSGEQYF,TGTGCCAGCAGCGCATCTAGCGGGAGTGGCGAGCAGTACTTC
once,TRBJ1-1,TRBV5-6,NA,CASSFLRSLEAFF,TGTGCCAGCAGCTTTCTTCGATCGTTGGAAGCTTTCTTT
NA,TRBJ2-1,TRBV19,NA,CASRQGLNSYNEQFF,TGTGCCAGTAGGCAGGGATTAAACTCCTACAATGAGCAGTTCTTC
NA,TRBJ2-2,TRBV4-2,NA,CASSQAVSGELFF,TGTGCCAGCAGCCAAGCGGTGTCCGGGGAGCTGTTTTTT
few,TRBJ1-2,TRBV5-1,TRBD1,CASRPWGGQGASHGYTF,TGCGCCAGCAGGCCTTGGGGGGGACAGGGGGCCTCCCATGGCTACACCTTC
NA,TRBJ1-1,TRBV2,NA,CASKGTFLNTEAFF,TGTGCCAGCAAGGGGACATTCCTGAACACTGAAGCTTTCTTT
NA,TRBJ2-1,TRBV27,NA,CASRRLAQTYNEQFF,TGTGCCAGCAGACGTCTAGCGCAGACCTACAATGAGCAGTTCTTC
NA,TRBJ1-6,TRBV7-6,NA,CASSLPNYNSPLHF,TGTGCCAGCAGCTTACCCAACTATAATTCACCCCTCCACTTT
few,TRBJ1-2,TRBV6-5,TRBD1,CASRPPGQRYYGYTF,TGTGCCAGCAGGCCTCCGGGACAGCGCTACTATGGCTACACCTTC
NA,TRBJ1-2,TRBV6-6,NA,CASSYSGFGYTF,TGTGCCAGCAGTTACTCGGGATTTGGCTACACCTTC
NA,TRBJ2-3,TRBV29-1,NA,CSVTGLGKDTQYF,TGCAGCGTTACCGGGTTGGGTAAAGATACGCAGTATTTT
NA,TRBJ2-5,TRBV7-9,NA,CASSPTASWEGETQYF,TGTGCCAGCAGCCCCACTGCGTCGTGGGAAGGGGAGACCCAGTACTTC
NA,TRBJ1-6,TRBV28,NA,CASSFLQGDNSPLHF,TGTGCCAGCAGTTTCTTACAGGGCGATAATTCACCCCTCCACTTT
NA,TRBJ2-1,TRBV29-1,TRBD2,CSSRREGRSQFF,TGCAGCTCTCGGAGGGAGGGACGTAGTCAGTTCTTC
NA,TRBJ1-1,TRBV6-6,TRBD1,CASSGTGTNTEAFF,TGTGCCAGCAGTGGGACAGGGACGAACACTGAAGCTTTCTTT
NA,TRBJ1-5,TRBV11-2,TRBD1,CASSLDGGGGANQPQHF,TGTGCCAGCAGCTTAGATGGGGGAGGGGGCGCCAATCAGCCCCAGCATTTT
once,TRBJ2-1,TRBV6-1,NA,CASSEVVLSSSYNEQFF,TGTGCCAGCAGTGAAGTGGTGCTCAGCTCCTCCTACAATGAGCAGTTCTTC
NA,TRBJ2-3,TRBV21-1,NA,CASNERGATDTQYF,TGTGCCAGCAATGAGCGGGGGGCCACAGATACGCAGTATTTT
NA,TRBJ1-1,TRBV9,NA,CASSALQGQGGTEAFF,TGTGCCAGCAGCGCTTTACAGGGTCAAGGGGGCACTGAAGCTTTCTTT
NA,TRBJ1-6,TRBV20-1,NA,CSAAGNSPLHF,TGCAGTGCCGCTGGCAATTCACCCCTCCACTTT
NA,TRBJ2-3,TRBV18,TRBD2,CASSPPGLAGTDTQYF,TGTGCCAGCTCACCACCGGGACTAGCGGGCACAGATACGCAGTATTTT
NA,TRBJ2-1,TRBV7-3,TRBD2,CASSFTGTSGSGGEQFF,TGTGCCAGCAGCTTCACCGGGACTAGCGGGAGTGGCGGTGAGCAGTTCTTC
NA,TRBJ1-2,TRBV18,NA,CASSPADDYGYTF,TGTGCCAGCTCCCCCGCGGATGACTATGGCTACACCTTC
NA,TRBJ2-7,TRBV6-5,TRBD1,CAIQRGQGYEQYF,TGTGCCATCCAAAGGGGACAGGGCTACGAGCAGTACTTC
NA,TRBJ2-1,TRBV18,NA,CASSRSWGTYNEQFF,TGTGCCAGCTCACGCAGTTGGGGCACCTACAATGAGCAGTTCTTC
NA,TRBJ1-3,TRBV4-1,NA,CASSRRTESSGNTIYF,TGCGCCAGCAGCCGGCGGACGGAGAGCTCTGGAAACACCATATATTTT
NA,TRBJ2-1,TRBV6-5,NA,CASTNYVGNEQFF,TGTGCCAGCACTAACTATGTGGGTAATGAGCAGTTCTTC
NA,TRBJ1-4,TRBV5-1,TRBD1,CASSQGDRVNEKLFF,TGCGCCAGCAGCCAAGGGGACAGGGTTAATGAAAAACTGTTTTTT
NA,TRBJ2-2,TRBV5-6,NA,CASSRDIGAGELFF,TGTGCCAGCAGTCGGGACATCGGGGCCGGGGAGCTGTTTTTT
NA,TRBJ1-1,TRBV7-3,NA,CASSRRVGEAFF,TGTGCCAGCAGCCGCAGGGTGGGTGAAGCTTTCTTT
NA,TRBJ2-3,TRBV10-3,NA,CAISESQGPLSTDTQYF,TGTGCCATCAGTGAGTCACAGGGACCACTATCCACAGATACGCAGTATTTT
once,TRBJ2-2,TRBV28,NA,CASSLLLGAHGDTGELFF,TGTGCCAGCAGTTTGTTACTCGGGGCGCATGGGGACACCGGGGAGCTGTTTTTT
NA,TRBJ2-3,TRBV15,NA,CATSHPGGDSRDTQYF,TGTGCCACCAGCCACCCCGGCGGGGATTCGAGAGATACGCAGTATTTT
NA,TRBJ2-1,TRBV5-1,TRBD2,CASSIPRAGGNNEQFF,TGCGCCAGCAGCATTCCCCGAGCGGGGGGTAACAATGAGCAGTTCTTC